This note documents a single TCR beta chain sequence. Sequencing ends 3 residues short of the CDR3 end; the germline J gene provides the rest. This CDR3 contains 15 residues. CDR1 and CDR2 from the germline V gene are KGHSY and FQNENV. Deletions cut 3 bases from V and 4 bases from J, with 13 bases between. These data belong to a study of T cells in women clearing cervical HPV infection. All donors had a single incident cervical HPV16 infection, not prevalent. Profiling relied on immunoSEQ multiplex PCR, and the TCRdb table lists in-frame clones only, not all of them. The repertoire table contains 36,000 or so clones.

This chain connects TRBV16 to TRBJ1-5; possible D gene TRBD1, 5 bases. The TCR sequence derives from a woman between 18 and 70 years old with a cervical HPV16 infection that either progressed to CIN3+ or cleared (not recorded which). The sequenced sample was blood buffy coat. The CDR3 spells CASSQAGGTNQPQHF. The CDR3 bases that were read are TGTGCCAGCAGCCAGGCTGGAGGGACTAATCAGCCC.